The sequence of this TCR beta chain was determined in a study of cytomegalovirus exposure and HLA in healthy donors. Researchers ran the PCR with 60 Vbeta and 13 Jbeta primers. Sequencing used immunoSEQ multiplex PCR; TCRdb keeps in-frame clones, though not all of them. Its listing shows about 160,000 clones. V shed 5 bases and J shed 4 bases, with 11 bases lying between them. Germline loops: CDR1 SGHTA, CDR2 FQGTGA. The length of the CDR3 is 13 residues. This sequence originates from a woman aged 55-70 years in good health and CMV-seronegative. Sequenced input: PBMCs. The chain joins TRBV7-3 to TRBJ1-1; weak D call: TRBD1 (6 bases). CDR3 in DNA: TGTGCCAGCAGCCGCACAGGGACCACTGAAGCTTTCTTT. This gives the protein CASSRTGTTEAFF.